This is a list of T cell receptor beta chains from one sample in a study of T cell responses to AZD1222 COVID-19 vaccine. TCRdb keeps only in-frame clones here, not all; method: immunoSEQ multiplex PCR. This repertoire shows roughly 120,000 clones, approximately 85% found once; its top ten account for roughly 4.3%. The starting material was peripheral blood, obtained on day 0 of MenACWY control vaccination. The receptors stem from an adult in good health. Both conserved end residues are part of each CDR3. D genes are given only for firm matches. Only some rows state a clone size, as once, few, many or a class for expanded clones.

size	J	V	D	CDR3	DNA
-	TRBJ2-1	TRBV4-1	TRBD2	CASSQLAGGSTYNEQFF	TGCGCCAGCAGCCAACTAGCGGGGGGGAGCACCTACAATGAGCAGTTCTTC
once	TRBJ1-4	TRBV19	TRBD1	CASSQDRGWGTNEKLFF	TGTGCCAGTAGCCAAGACAGGGGATGGGGAACTAATGAAAAACTGTTTTTT
-	TRBJ1-4	TRBV7-2	-	CASSSVILTNEKLFF	TGTGCCAGCAGTTCTGTGATTCTGACTAATGAAAAACTGTTTTTT
-	TRBJ1-4	TRBV4-3	TRBD1	CASSQAVGPSTGGDEKLFF	TGCGCCAGCAGCCAAGCCGTTGGACCCTCAACAGGGGGCGATGAAAAACTGTTTTTT
-	TRBJ1-6	TRBV12-3/TRBV12-4	-	CASGGQRNSPLHF	TGTGCCAGCGGTGGACAGAGAAATTCACCCCTCCACTTT
-	TRBJ2-7	TRBV28	TRBD1	CASRGQGTSYEQYF	TGTGCCAGCAGAGGACAGGGGACTTCCTACGAGCAGTACTTC
-	TRBJ1-5	TRBV2	-	CASRRQTGSNQPQHF	TGTGCCAGCAGACGACAGACCGGTAGCAATCAGCCCCAGCATTTT
-	TRBJ2-1	TRBV28	-	CASSSISSYNEQFF	TGTGCCAGCAGTTCAATAAGCTCCTACAATGAGCAGTTCTTC
once	TRBJ2-5	TRBV7-9	-	CASSSYRVYQETQYF	TGTGCCAGCAGCTCGTACAGGGTGTACCAAGAGACCCAGTACTTC
-	TRBJ1-4	TRBV10-3	-	CAISESSDSLGKLFF	TGTGCCATCAGTGAGTCGTCGGACAGCCTGGGAAAACTGTTTTTT
once	TRBJ1-6	TRBV10-3	TRBD1	CAIRPGQGRDNSPLHF	TGTGCCATCAGACCGGGACAGGGCCGAGATAATTCACCCCTCCACTTT
once	TRBJ2-5	TRBV5-1	TRBD2	CASSSGTSGQETQYF	TGCGCCAGCAGCTCCGGGACTAGCGGGCAAGAGACCCAGTACTTC
-	TRBJ2-4	TRBV2	-	CASSDSRLAKNIQYF	TGTGCCAGCAGTGATAGTCGACTAGCCAAAAACATTCAGTACTTC
-	TRBJ2-3	TRBV2	TRBD1	CASSDRTGSDTQYF	TGTGCCAGCAGTGACCGGACAGGGTCGGATACGCAGTATTTT
-	TRBJ1-5	TRBV5-1	-	CASSQGLDQPQHF	TGCGCCAGCAGTCAGGGATTAGATCAGCCCCAGCATTTT
once	TRBJ2-4	TRBV4-1	-	CASSQGQGKGGGYF	TGCGCCAGCAGCCAAGGTCAGGGGAAGGGTGGCGGGTACTTC
-	TRBJ1-1	TRBV5-1	-	CASSLVQGYTEAFF	TGCGCCAGCAGCTTGGTACAGGGCTACACTGAAGCTTTCTTT